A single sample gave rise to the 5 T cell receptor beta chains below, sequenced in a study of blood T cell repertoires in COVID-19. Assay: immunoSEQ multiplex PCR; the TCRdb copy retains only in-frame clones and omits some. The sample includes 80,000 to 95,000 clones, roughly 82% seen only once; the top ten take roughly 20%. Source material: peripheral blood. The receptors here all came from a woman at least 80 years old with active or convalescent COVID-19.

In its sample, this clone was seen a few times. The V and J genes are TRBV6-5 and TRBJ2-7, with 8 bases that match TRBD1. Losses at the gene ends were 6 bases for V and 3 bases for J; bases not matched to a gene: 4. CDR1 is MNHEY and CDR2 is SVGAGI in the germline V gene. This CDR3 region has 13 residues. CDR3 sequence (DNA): TGTGCCAGCAGGGACAGGGCCTTCTACGAGCAGTACTTC. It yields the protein CASRDRAFYEQYF.

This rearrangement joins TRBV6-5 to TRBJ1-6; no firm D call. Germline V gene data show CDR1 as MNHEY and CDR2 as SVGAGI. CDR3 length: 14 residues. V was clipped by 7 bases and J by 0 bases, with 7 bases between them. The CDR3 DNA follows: TGTGCCAGCAAACGGAGCTCCTATAATTCACCCCTCCACTTT. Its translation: CASKRSSYNSPLHF.

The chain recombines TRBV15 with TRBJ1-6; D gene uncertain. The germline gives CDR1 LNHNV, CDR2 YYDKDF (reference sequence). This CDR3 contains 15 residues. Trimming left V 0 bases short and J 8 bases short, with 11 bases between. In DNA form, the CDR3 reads TGTGCCACCAGCAGAGATCTGGGGAGAGATTCACCCCTCCACTTT. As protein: CATSRDLGRDSPLHF.

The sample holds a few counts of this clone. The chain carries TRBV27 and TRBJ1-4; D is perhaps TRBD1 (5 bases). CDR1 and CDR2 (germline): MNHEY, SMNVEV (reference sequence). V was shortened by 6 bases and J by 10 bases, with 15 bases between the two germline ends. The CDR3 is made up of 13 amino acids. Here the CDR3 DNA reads TGTGCCAGCAGCACTACTCAGGGAGGAAAACTGTTTTTT. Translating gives CASSTTQGGKLFF.

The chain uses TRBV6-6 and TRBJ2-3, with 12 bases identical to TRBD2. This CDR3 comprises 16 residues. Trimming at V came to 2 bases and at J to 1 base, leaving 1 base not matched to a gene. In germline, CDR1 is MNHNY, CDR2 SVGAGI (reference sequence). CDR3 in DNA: TGTGCCAGCAGTTACCGGACTAGCGGGGGCACAGATACGCAGTATTTT. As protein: CASSYRTSGGTDTQYF.